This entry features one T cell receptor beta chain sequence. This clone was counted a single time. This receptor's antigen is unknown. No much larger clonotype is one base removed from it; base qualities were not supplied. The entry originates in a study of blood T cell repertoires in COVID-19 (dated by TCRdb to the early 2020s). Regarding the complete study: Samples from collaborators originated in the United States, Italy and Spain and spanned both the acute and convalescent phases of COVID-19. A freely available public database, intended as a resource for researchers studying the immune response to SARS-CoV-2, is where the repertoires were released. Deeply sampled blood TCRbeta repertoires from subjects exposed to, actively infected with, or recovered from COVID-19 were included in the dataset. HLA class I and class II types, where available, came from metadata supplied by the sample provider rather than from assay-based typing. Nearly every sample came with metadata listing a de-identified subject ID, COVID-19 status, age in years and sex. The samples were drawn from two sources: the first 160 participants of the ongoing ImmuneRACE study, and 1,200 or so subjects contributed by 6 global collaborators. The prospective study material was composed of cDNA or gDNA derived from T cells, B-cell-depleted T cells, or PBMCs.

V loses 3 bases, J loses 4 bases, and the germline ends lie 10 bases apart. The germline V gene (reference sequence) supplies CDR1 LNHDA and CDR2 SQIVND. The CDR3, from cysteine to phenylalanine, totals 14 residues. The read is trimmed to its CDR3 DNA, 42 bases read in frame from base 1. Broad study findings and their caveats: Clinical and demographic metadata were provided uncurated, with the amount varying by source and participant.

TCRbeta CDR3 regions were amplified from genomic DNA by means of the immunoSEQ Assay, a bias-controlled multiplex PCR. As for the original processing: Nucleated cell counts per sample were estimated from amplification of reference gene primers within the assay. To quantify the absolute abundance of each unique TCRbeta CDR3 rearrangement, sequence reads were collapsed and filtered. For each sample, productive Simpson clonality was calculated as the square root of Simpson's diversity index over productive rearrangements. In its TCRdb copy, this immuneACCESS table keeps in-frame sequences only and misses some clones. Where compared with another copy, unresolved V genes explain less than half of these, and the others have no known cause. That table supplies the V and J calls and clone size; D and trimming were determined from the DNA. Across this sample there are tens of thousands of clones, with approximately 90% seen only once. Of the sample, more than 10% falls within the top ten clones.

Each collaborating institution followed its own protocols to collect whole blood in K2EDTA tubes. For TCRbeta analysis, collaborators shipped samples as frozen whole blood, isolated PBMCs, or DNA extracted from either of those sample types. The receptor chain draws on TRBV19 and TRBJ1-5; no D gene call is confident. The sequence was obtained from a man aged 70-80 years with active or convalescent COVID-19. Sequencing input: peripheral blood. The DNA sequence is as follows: TGTGCCAGTAGTATCCGGGGTTCGAATCAGCCCCAGCATTTT. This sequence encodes CASSIRGSNQPQHF.